This TCR beta chain originates from a study of T cells in Graves' hyperthyroidism and ophthalmopathy. This clonotype has only a few counts. Germline V lookup: CDR1 KGHSH, CDR2 LQKENI. This CDR3 has 15 residues. V lost 2 bases to trimming and J lost 4 bases, with 11 bases between them. Amplified TCR beta CDR3 regions came from RNA transcripts. The HTBI primer set served for first-round RT-PCR of the TCR CDR3. TCRdb re-called the multiplex PCR reads through MiXCR, storing one row per CDR3 protein. This repertoire shows around 700,000 distinct CDR3 sequences, roughly a sixth found once; its top ten account for about a sixth.

The TCR originated in a woman between 45 and 60 years old with Graves' hyperthyroidism that later progressed to Graves' ophthalmopathy. The specimen was blood. V is TRBV18 and J is TRBJ1-4; D is unclear. The CDR3 here is CASSPLVEHNEKLFF. The CDR3 DNA reads TGTGCCAGCTCACCATTGGTCGAACATAATGAAAAACTGTTTTTT.